This TCR beta chain was recovered during a study of T cell responses to AZD1222 COVID-19 vaccine. Findings and caveats of the study: The span of vaccine-associated CD4 TCRs extended across spike, with dominance at 160-218 and 743-854. Epitopes outside B.1.351 and B.1.1.7 mutated regions reportedly drew nearly half of spike TCRs. The donors showed a predominance of white British ancestry and of females, with possible underestimation of clonal diversity. Seropositivity was recorded at baseline in only 6 or 7 AZD1222 recipients.

About this clone: Its antigen is not known.

The protocol was immunoSEQ multiplex PCR, while the TCRdb copy is restricted to in-frame clones and leaves out a portion. The sample carries about 110,000 clones, approximately 83% recorded once. Deletions cut 7 bases from V and 2 bases from J, with 20 bases between. In germline, CDR1 is MDHEN, CDR2 SYDVKM. The CDR3 has 16 amino acids. The sample consisted of peripheral blood, taken on day 0 of AZD1222 vaccination. The sequence was collected from an adult in good health. The V and J genes are TRBV28 and TRBJ1-1; D is undetermined. CDR3 in amino acids: CASTPIGPTSNTEAFF. In DNA, the CDR3 is TGTGCCAGCACTCCTATCGGCCCGACATCAAACACTGAAGCTTTCTTT.